The present entry profiles one T cell receptor beta chain with its context. Its antigen is still unknown. Criteria for exclusion of patients were uncontrolled infection, other autoimmune disease, pregnancy or lactation. Diagnosis relied on clinical symptoms, serum thyroxine and TRAb, thyroid ultrasound and orbital computed tomography. This sample stems from a study of T cells in Graves' hyperthyroidism and ophthalmopathy. Study results and caveats: Separation of ophthalmopathy from stable hyperthyroidism was achieved by a 13 V-J model.

The TCR beta CDR3 regions underwent amplification using RNA transcripts as the source. The TCR CDR3 was amplified in a first-round RT-PCR using the HTBI primer set. TCRdb re-called the multiplex PCR reads through MiXCR, storing one row per CDR3 protein. The sample yields hundreds of thousands of distinct CDR3 sequences, 14% seen once. V was clipped by 6 bases and J by 1 base, with 10 bases between them. Germline CDR1 LNHDA, CDR2 SQIVND (reference sequence). The CDR3 spans 15 residues. The sample consisted of blood. This sequence originates from a woman younger than 30 with Graves' hyperthyroidism. The rearrangement uses TRBV19 and TRBJ2-6, with D uncertain. The CDR3 loop is CASSPKWSGANVLTF. The CDR3 region has the DNA TGTGCCAGTAGCCCCAAGTGGTCTGGGGCCAACGTCCTGACTTTC. Complete variable domain (other parts from reference TRBV19 and TRBJ2-6): DGGITQSPKYLFRKEGQNVTLSCEQNLNHDAMYWYRQDPGQGLRLIYYSQIVNDFQKGDIAEGYSVSREKKESFPLTVTSAQKNPTAFYLCASSPKWSGANVLTFGAGSRLTVL.